This entry lists 19 T cell receptor beta chains sequenced from one sample in a study of chemoradiotherapy in HPV16-positive cancers. Sequencing was performed with immunoSEQ multiplex PCR; in TCRdb, only in-frame clones are kept and a portion is missing. The sample consists of 5,500 to 7,000 clones, 90% of them appearing once. Sequenced here: blood, sampled from a patient who underwent chemoradiotherapy. These receptors were obtained from a human donor with HPV-associated anogenital cancer.

The chain recombines TRBV5-6 with TRBJ1-2; 7 bases fit TRBD1. Germline V CDR1 and CDR2: SGHDT, YYEEEE. The CDR3 is 15 amino acids. V was clipped by 4 bases and J by 7 bases; unmatched bases: 13. The DNA for the CDR3 is TGTGCCAGCAGCCCCGCTAGGGGGACAGTGCCTGGCTACACCTTC. Protein: CASSPARGTVPGYTF.

The chain is built from TRBV19 and TRBJ2-5; 12 nucleotides line up with TRBD1. Per germline, CDR1 LNHDA and CDR2 SQIVND (reference sequence). V was pared by 5 bases and J by 4 bases, with 8 bases of the junction left unmatched. The CDR3 loop spans 16 amino acids. DNA for the CDR3: TGTGCCAGTAGTCCGGGACAGGGGGCGCTCGGAGAGACCCAGTACTTC. Translated: CASSPGQGALGETQYF.

The chain combines TRBV19 with TRBJ2-3; TRBD1 matches at 11 bases. Trimming removed 5 bases from V and 5 bases from J; junction bases left unmatched: 6. CDR1 is LNHDA, CDR2 SQIVND, per germline (reference sequence). This CDR3 has 15 amino acids. The CDR3 here is CASSSRTGGLDTQYF. Here the CDR3 DNA reads TGTGCCAGTAGTTCCCGGACAGGGGGCCTAGATACGCAGTATTTT.

This chain's CDR3 is CASSLFGDRAHVAFF. CDR3 nucleotides: TGTGCCAGCAGCTTATTCGGAGACAGGGCCCATGTAGCTTTCTTT. This chain connects TRBV7-9 to TRBJ1-1; 7 bases are a match to TRBD1. The germline V gene has CDR1 SEHNR and CDR2 FQNEAQ (reference sequence). With 2 bases clipped from V and 10 bases from J, the junction kept 13 bases outside the gene matches. The CDR3 totals 15 residues.

The chain couples TRBV19 to TRBJ2-5; D is possibly TRBD2 (6 bases). The length of the CDR3 is 14 residues. Trimming shortened V by 4 bases and J by 3 bases, and 12 bases separated the two germline ends. Germline CDR1 LNHDA, CDR2 SQIVND (reference sequence). This CDR3 reads CASSSLAREETQYF. The CDR3 nucleotides are TGTGCCAGTAGTAGTCTAGCGAGGGAAGAGACCCAGTACTTC.

The chain employs TRBV11-3 and TRBJ2-5; maybe TRBD1 (6 bases). V was clipped by 3 bases and J by 2 bases, with 13 bases between them. Germline lookup yields CDR1 SGHNT and CDR2 YENEEA. The length of the CDR3 is 15 residues. The CDR3 loop reads CASSFPGTLQETQYF. Here the CDR3 DNA reads TGTGCCAGCAGCTTCCCCGGGACATTACAAGAGACCCAGTACTTC.

This rearrangement joins TRBV6-5 to TRBJ1-1; unclear D gene. This CDR3 region has 11 residues. Trimming took 5 bases from V and 11 from J, leaving 12 bases between them. Germline CDR1 MNHEY, CDR2 SVGAGI. The CDR3 DNA sequence: TGTGCCAGCAGTGGCCGGAGCGTCGCTTTCTTT. Protein: CASSGRSVAFF.

This chain uses TRBV18 with TRBJ1-1; no reliable D call. The CDR3 is made up of 15 amino acids. Trimming took 3 bases from V and 1 from J, leaving 12 bases between them. The germline V gene has CDR1 KGHSH and CDR2 LQKENI. The CDR3 is CASSPSGTPNTEAFF. The DNA for the CDR3 is TGTGCCAGCTCACCCTCAGGAACACCGAACACTGAAGCTTTCTTT.

The chain is built from TRBV9 and TRBJ2-3; no reliable D call. The CDR3 totals 11 residues. V shed 0 bases and J shed 6 bases, with 2 bases lying between them. Looked up from germline, CDR1 is SGDLS and CDR2 is YYNGEE. CDR3 nucleotide sequence: TGTGCCAGCAGCGTAGGGGATACGCAGTATTTT. It translates to CASSVGDTQYF.

This clone was recorded only once. V gene TRBV7-2 combines with J gene TRBJ2-6, with a weak D call TRBD1 (6 bases). Trimming stripped 5 bases from V and 2 bases from J, with 16 bases between. The CDR3 contains 17 residues. Germline V CDR1 and CDR2: SGHTA, FQGNSA. The DNA for the CDR3 is TGTGCCAGCAGCAGGGGGTACTCATCGACTGGGGCCAACGTCCTGACTTTC. It yields the protein CASSRGYSSTGANVLTF.

This clone was observed once. This chain connects TRBV7-9 to TRBJ1-2, with TRBD1 matching over 8 bases. CDR1 and CDR2 from the germline V gene are SEHNR and FQNEAQ (reference sequence). The CDR3 is 17 amino acids. Losses at the gene ends were 0 bases for V and 3 bases for J; bases not matched to a gene: 9. CDR3 nucleotide sequence: TGTGCCAGCAGCTTAGCGCTAGGCAGGGGGCGCGACTATGGCTACACCTTC. Amino acid sequence: CASSLALGRGRDYGYTF. The complete variable domain, with remaining parts taken from reference TRBV7-9 and TRBJ1-2, reads DTGVSQNPRHKITKRGQNVTFRCDPISEHNRLYWYRQTLGQGPEFLTYFQNEAQLEKSRLLSDRFSAERPKGSFSTLEIQRTEQGDSAMYLCASSLALGRGRDYGYTFGSGTRLTVV.

The chain uses TRBV4-3 and TRBJ2-3, with 7 nucleotides matching TRBD1. Trimming took 1 base from V and 2 from J; bases not matched to a gene: 9. Germline loops: CDR1 LGHNA, CDR2 YSLEER. This CDR3 is 17 amino acids long. The CDR3 sequence is CASSQAGGGRNTDTQYF. CDR3 bases: TGCGCCAGCAGCCAAGCAGGGGGTGGGCGGAACACAGATACGCAGTATTTT.

The J gene is TRBJ2-1, the V gene TRBV27, with D perhaps TRBD2 (6 bases). The CDR3 totals 13 residues. The V gene's germline CDR1 is MNHEY and CDR2 SMNVEV (reference sequence). V was cut by 1 base and J by 8 bases, with 9 bases left in between. CDR3: CASSLYREYEQFF. For the CDR3, the DNA is TGTGCCAGCAGTTTATACCGGGAGTATGAGCAGTTCTTC.

J is TRBJ2-2 and V is TRBV21-1; TRBD2, the table's D call, lacks a check against the DNA. TRBV21-1 is described as a pseudogene. The CDR3 covers 17 residues. CDR3 in DNA: TGTGCCAGCAGCCCCCCGGGACTAGCGGGAGTGGGCGGGGAGCTGTTTTTT. Translating gives CASSPPGLAGVGGELFF.

This rearrangement joins TRBV11-3 to TRBJ2-3; TRBD2 matches 8 bases. Losses at the gene ends were 1 base for V and 4 bases for J; bases not matched to a gene: 10. Germline values: CDR1 SGHNT, CDR2 YENEEA. This CDR3 spans 17 amino acids. The CDR3 spells CASSLVLAGPYADTQYF. Here the CDR3 DNA reads TGTGCCAGCAGCTTAGTTCTAGCGGGTCCTTATGCAGATACGCAGTATTTT.

This sequence joins TRBV29-1 and TRBJ2-2; the D call may be TRBD1 or TRBD2 (5 bases each). CDR3 length: 14 residues. From germline, CDR1 is SQVTM and CDR2 ANQGSEA. The V end lost 7 bases, the J end lost 6 bases, and 18 bases lay between the germline ends. CDR3 DNA: TGCAGCGCTGTAATGGGACCAATCGCCGGGGAGCTGTTTTTT. Residues: CSAVMGPIAGELFF.

The J gene is TRBJ2-2, the V gene TRBV7-6; TRBD2 matches 10 bases. V lost 5 bases to trimming and J lost 5 bases; unmatched junction nucleotides: 8. Germline V gives CDR1 SGHVS, CDR2 FNYEAQ. The CDR3 length is 16 residues. The CDR3 DNA reads as TGTGCCAGCAGCCCGGTAGCGGGAGGATTTACCGGGGAGCTGTTTTTT. Its translation: CASSPVAGGFTGELFF.

As to this clone: At one end the junction does not follow the germline gene, possibly because of a read error. The chain is built from TRBV5-5 and TRBJ1-2; D may be TRBD1 (6 bases). Germline V gene sequence: CDR1 SGHKS, CDR2 YYEKEE (reference sequence). CDR3 size: 14 residues. CDR3 loop: CASNLAGEVYGYTF. The CDR3 DNA is TGTGCCAGCAACTTGGCAGGGGAGGTCTATGGCTACACCTTC.

V and J are TRBV18 and TRBJ2-6; no clear D gene. Trimming pared 5 bases from V and 2 bases from J, leaving 19 bases between. In germline, CDR1 is KGHSH, CDR2 LQKENI. CDR3 length equals 18 residues. As DNA, the CDR3 is TGTGCCAGCTCAGAAACGGCCGGGCGTGGAGCTGGGGCCAACGTCCTGACTTTC. Protein sequence: CASSETAGRGAGANVLTF.